One TCR beta chain is described in this entry. This sample is part of a study of identical twins. Via MiXCR, TCRdb re-called the 5' RACE reads, giving one row per CDR3 protein. The data show some 440,000 distinct CDR3 sequences, around 24% seen once. Germline V gene sequence: CDR1 KGHSH, CDR2 LQKENI. V was clipped by 1 base and J by 4 bases, with 17 bases between them. This CDR3 region has 16 residues. These sequences were also reported in another study, on T cells expressing NK-cell markers.

This TCR came from a woman in her late teens or twenties in good health. Source material: CD4+ T cells sorted from blood. This chain links TRBV18 with TRBJ2-7; D perhaps matches TRBD2 (5 bases). The CDR3 nucleotides read TGTGCCAGCTCACCACTGACGGGGTCGGCGAAATACGAGCAGTACTTC. Protein sequence: CASSPLTGSAKYEQYF.